This TCR beta chain was obtained from a study of technical replicates of blood from a few donors. V lost 5 bases, J lost 0 bases, and 7 bases stayed unmatched. Germline V lookup: CDR1 SGHDT, CDR2 YYEEEE. The CDR3 has 18 residues. Produced via immunoSEQ multiplex PCR; TCRdb's table is partial and in-frame only. The profile shows around 60,000 clones, 75% to 90% of them singletons. The rearrangement joins TRBV5-6 to TRBJ2-6; 11 bases fit TRBD1. Sequencing was carried out using PBMCs. This receptor was identified in a human donor in good health. Some clones in this sample may be carry-over from other donors' samples. Here the CDR3 DNA reads TGTGCCAGCAGAAAATCCGGGACAGGGGGCTCTGGGGCCAACGTCCTGACTTTC. This encodes CASRKSGTGGSGANVLTF.